This record concerns one TCR beta chain sequence. This receptor's antigen is unknown. No base-level quality is on record; no much larger clone is a single base apart. The library was generated by the immunoSEQ multiplex PCR assay. TCRdb's version of the immuneACCESS table is confined to in-frame rearrangements and falls short of the full clone set. An unresolved V gene accounts for under half of the shortfall where checked; the remainder is of unknown origin. This sample lists more than 70,000 clones; 89% were detected once. The ten largest clones represent around 20% of the sample. The CDR3 measures 14 amino acids from cysteine to phenylalanine. The retained sequence is limited to the CDR3, 42 bases, with the frame set at the first base. CDR1 and CDR2, looked up from the germline V gene (reference sequence), are SEHNR and FQNEAQ. Cut back by 5 bases and 1 base, the V and J ends lie 11 bases apart.

This record belongs to a study of control samples from healthy donors and cancer patients (TCRdb year 2020). Material: PBMCs. The rearrangement combines TRBV7-9 with TRBJ1-1, with TRBD1 as a weak D call on 5 bases. This sequence was found in a man between 60 and 75 years old with lung cancer. The DNA sequence is as follows: TGTGCCAGCAGCCAGGGCGTCGAGAACACTGAAGCTTTCTTT. Translation gives CASSQGVENTEAFF.